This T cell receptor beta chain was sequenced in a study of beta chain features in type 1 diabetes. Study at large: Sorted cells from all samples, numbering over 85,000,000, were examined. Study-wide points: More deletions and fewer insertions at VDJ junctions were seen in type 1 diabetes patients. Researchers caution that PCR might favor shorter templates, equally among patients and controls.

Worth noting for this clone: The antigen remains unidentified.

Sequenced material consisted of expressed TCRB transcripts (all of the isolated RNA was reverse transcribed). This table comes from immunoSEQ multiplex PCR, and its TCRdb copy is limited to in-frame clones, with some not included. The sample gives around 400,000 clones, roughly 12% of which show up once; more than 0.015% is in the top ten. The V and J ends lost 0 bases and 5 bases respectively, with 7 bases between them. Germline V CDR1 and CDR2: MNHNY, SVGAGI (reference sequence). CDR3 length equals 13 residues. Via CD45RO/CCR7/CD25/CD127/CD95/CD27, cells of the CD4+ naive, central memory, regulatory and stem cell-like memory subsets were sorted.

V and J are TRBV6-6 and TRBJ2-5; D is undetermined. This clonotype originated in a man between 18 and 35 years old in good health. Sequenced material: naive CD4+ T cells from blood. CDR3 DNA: TGTGCCAGCAGTTACTCGAGATATGAGACCCAGTACTTC. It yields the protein CASSYSRYETQYF.